These 6 T cell receptor beta chains were all obtained from the same sample, sequenced in a study of CD8+CD57+ T cells in acquired aplastic anemia. Patients chosen for sequencing had shown CD8+CD57+ cell expansion by flow cytometry. The template for TCR beta VDJ and CDR3 sequence profiling was genomic DNA. TCRdb re-called the reads through MiXCR, storing one row per CDR3 protein. The sample includes 75,000 to 100,000 distinct CDR3 sequences, about 67% of them seen just once. The specimen sequenced was sorted CD4+, CD8+, or CD8+CD57+ T cells (not recorded which) from PBMCs. Receptors were obtained from a human donor with aplastic anemia.

The chain links TRBV20-1 to TRBJ2-7, with D maybe TRBD1 (6 bases). The V gene's germline CDR1 is DFQATT and CDR2 SNEGSKA (reference sequence). V was trimmed by 3 bases and J by 2 bases, leaving 14 bases between them. There are 14 residues in the CDR3. The DNA for the CDR3 is TGCAGTGCTAGTTCCAGGGGACGGACCTACGAGCAGTACTTC. Its translation is CSASSRGRTYEQYF.

The chain joins TRBV10-3 to TRBJ2-2, with TRBD2 matching over 7 bases. Germline V lookup: CDR1 ENHRY, CDR2 SYGVKD. V lost 2 bases to trimming and J lost 7 bases; unmatched junction nucleotides: 7. This CDR3 has 15 residues. Written as DNA, the CDR3 is TGTGCCATCAGTGAGGGCGGGAGTTATTACGGGGAGCTGTTTTTT. Translation gives CAISEGGSYYGELFF.

The table lists this clonotype with many counts. The rearrangement joins TRBV9 to TRBJ2-3, with 8 bases aligning to TRBD2. Trimming removed 0 bases from V and 3 bases from J; junction bases left unmatched: 6. Germline-derived CDR1 and CDR2 are SGDLS and YYNGEE. CDR3 length equals 16 residues. CDR3 sequence reads: CASSVDSGRGTDTQYF. The CDR3, as DNA: TGTGCCAGCAGCGTAGACAGCGGGAGAGGTACAGATACGCAGTATTTT. The variable domain in full, with the rest retrieved from reference TRBV9 and TRBJ2-3, is DSGVTQTPKHLITATGQRVTLRCSPRSGDLSVYWYQQSLDQGLQFLIQYYNGEERAKGNILERFSAQQFPDLHSELNLSSLELGDSALYFCASSVDSGRGTDTQYFGPGTRLTVL.

The chain is built from TRBV7-3 and TRBJ2-7, with D perhaps matching TRBD1 or TRBD2 (6 bases each). The germline gives CDR1 SGHTA, CDR2 FQGTGA. Trimming took 6 bases from V and 3 from J, leaving 15 bases between them. The CDR3 has 14 amino acids. The CDR3 protein is CASSQNGGFYEQYF. CDR3 bases: TGTGCCAGCAGTCAAAACGGGGGCTTCTACGAGCAGTACTTC.

This clonotype has a count of ten or more. The CDR3 DNA follows: TGTGCCAGCAGCGTAGAGGACAGTCCCTACGAGCAGTACTTC. This codes for CASSVEDSPYEQYF. The chain is built from TRBV9 and TRBJ2-7, with TRBD1 as a possible D gene (6 bases). Trimming removed 0 bases from V and 2 bases from J, with 9 bases in between. Germline loops: CDR1 SGDLS, CDR2 YYNGEE. The CDR3 loop spans 14 amino acids.

The V and J genes are TRBV6-2 or TRBV6-3 and TRBJ2-3, with TRBD2 as a possible D gene (5 bases). The CDR3 is 16 amino acids. Trimming left V 2 bases short and J 1 base short, with 13 bases between. From germline, CDR1 is MNHEY and CDR2 SVGEGT. CDR3 in DNA: TGTGCCAGCAGTTACGACCCGGACGGGGGCACAGATACGCAGTATTTT. Encoded protein: CASSYDPDGGTDTQYF.